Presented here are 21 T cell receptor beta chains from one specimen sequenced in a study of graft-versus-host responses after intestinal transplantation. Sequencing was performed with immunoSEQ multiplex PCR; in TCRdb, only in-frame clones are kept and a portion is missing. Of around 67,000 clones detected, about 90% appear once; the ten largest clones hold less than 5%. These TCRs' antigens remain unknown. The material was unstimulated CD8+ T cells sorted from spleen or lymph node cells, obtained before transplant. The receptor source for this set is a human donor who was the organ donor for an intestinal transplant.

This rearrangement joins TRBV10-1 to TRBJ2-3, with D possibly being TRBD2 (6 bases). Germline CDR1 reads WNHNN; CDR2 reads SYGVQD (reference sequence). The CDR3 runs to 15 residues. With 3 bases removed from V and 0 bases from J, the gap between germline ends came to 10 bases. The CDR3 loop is CASSDQGLSTDTQYF. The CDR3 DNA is TGCGCCAGCAGTGACCAGGGACTTAGCACAGATACGCAGTATTTT.

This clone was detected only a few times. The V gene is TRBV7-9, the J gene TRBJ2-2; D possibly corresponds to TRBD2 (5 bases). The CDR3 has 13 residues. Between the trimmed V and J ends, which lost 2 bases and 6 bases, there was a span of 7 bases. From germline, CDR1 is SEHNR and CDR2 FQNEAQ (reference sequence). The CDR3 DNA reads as TGTGCCAGCAGCTTAATGGAGGCCGGGGAGCTGTTTTTT. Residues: CASSLMEAGELFF. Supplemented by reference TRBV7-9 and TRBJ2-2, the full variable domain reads DTGVSQNPRHKITKRGQNVTFRCDPISEHNRLYWYRQTLGQGPEFLTYFQNEAQLEKSRLLSDRFSAERPKGSFSTLEIQRTEQGDSAMYLCASSLMEAGELFFGEGSRLTVL.

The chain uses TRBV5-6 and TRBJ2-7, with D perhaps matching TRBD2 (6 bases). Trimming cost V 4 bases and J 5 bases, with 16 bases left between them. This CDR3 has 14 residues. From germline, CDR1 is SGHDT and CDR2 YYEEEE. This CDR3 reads CASSGDSHPNEQYV. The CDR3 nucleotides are TGTGCCAGCAGCGGGGACTCCCACCCCAACGAGCAGTACGTC.

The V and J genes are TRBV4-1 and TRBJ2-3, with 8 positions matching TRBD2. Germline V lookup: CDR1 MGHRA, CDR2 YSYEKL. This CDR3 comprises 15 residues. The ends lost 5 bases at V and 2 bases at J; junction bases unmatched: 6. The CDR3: CASSAGGRYTDTQYF. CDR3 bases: TGCGCCAGCAGCGCGGGGGGACGTTACACAGATACGCAGTATTTT.

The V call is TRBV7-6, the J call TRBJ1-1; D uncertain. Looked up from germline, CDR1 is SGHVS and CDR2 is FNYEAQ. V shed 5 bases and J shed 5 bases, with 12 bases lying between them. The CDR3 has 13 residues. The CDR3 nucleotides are TGTGCCAGCAGCCCCCCGTCCGGGACTGAAGCTTTCTTT. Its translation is CASSPPSGTEAFF.

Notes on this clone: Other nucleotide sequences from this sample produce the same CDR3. CDR3 loop: CASSETSGGADTQYF. CDR3 coding DNA: TGTGCCAGCAGTGAAACTAGCGGGGGGGCAGATACGCAGTATTTT. This rearrangement joins TRBV6-4 to TRBJ2-3; 13 bases line up with TRBD2. CDR3 length: 15 residues. CDR1 is MRHNA, CDR2 SNTAGT, per germline. The trim removed 3 bases at V and 4 bases at J, leaving 1 base unmatched.

CDR3 DNA: TGCGCCAGCAGCCAGTGGACTGCGAACTATGGCTACACCTTC. Protein sequence: CASSQWTANYGYTF. This chain uses TRBV4-1 with TRBJ1-2; the D is unclear. V shed 3 bases and J shed 2 bases, with 10 bases lying between them. Germline V CDR1 and CDR2: MGHRA, YSYEKL. CDR3 length: 14 residues.

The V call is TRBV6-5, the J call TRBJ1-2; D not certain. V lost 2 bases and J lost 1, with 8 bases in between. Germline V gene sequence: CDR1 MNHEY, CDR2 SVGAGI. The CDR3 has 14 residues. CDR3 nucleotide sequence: TGTGCCAGCAGTTACGGCGGCCTTAACTATGGCTACACCTTC. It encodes CASSYGGLNYGYTF.

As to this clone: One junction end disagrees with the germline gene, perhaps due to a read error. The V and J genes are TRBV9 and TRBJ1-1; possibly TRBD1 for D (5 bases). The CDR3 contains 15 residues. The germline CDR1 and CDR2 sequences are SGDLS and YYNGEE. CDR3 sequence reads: CASSHGVEGNTEAFF. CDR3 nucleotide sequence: TGTGCCAGCAGCCATGGTGTGGAGGGGAACACTGAAGCCTTCTTT.

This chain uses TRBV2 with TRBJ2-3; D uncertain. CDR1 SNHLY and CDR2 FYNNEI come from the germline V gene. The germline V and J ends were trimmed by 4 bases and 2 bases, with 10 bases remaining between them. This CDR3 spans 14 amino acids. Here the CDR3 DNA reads TGTGCCAGCAGTGGAGGTCAAGCCACAGATACGCAGTATTTT. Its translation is CASSGGQATDTQYF. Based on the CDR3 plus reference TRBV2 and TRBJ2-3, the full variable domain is EPEVTQTPSHQVTQMGQEVILRCVPISNHLYFYWYRQILGQKVEFLVSFYNNEISEKSEIFDDQFSVERPDGSNFTLKIRSTKLEDSAMYFCASSGGQATDTQYFGPGTRLTVL.

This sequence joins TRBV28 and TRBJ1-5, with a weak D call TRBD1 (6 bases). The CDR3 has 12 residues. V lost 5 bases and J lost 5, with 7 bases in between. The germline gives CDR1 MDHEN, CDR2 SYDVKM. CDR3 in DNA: TGTGCCAGCAGTGGGGGCTATCAGCCCCAGCATTTT. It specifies CASSGGYQPQHF.

The DNA of the CDR3 is TGTGCCAGCAGCCAACTGGGACAGGGGACGACTGAAGCTTTCTTT. Protein: CASSQLGQGTTEAFF. The chain is built from TRBV4-2 and TRBJ1-1, with 10 bases that match TRBD1. The V and J ends lost 2 bases and 5 bases, in that order; junction bases with no gene match: 5. Germline-derived CDR1 and CDR2 are LGHNA and YNFKEQ. The length of the CDR3 is 15 residues.

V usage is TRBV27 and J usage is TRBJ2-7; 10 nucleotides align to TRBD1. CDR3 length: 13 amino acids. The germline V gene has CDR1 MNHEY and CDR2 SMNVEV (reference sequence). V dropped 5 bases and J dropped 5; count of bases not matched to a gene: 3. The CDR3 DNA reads TGTGCCAGCAGTAGGACAGGGGGAGACGAGCAGTACGTC. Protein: CASSRTGGDEQYV.

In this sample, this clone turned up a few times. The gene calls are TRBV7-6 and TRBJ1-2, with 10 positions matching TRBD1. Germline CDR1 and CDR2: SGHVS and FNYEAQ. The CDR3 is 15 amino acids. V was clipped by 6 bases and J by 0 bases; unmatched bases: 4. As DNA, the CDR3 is TGTGCCAGCAGACCCGGACAGGGGGCTAACTATGGCTACACCTTC. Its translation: CASRPGQGANYGYTF.

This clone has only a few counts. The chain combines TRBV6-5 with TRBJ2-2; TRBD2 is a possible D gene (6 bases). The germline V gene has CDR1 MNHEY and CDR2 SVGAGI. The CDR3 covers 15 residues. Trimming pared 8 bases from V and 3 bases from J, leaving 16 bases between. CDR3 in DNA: TGTGCCAGCGGAGGTTTAGGGGACTACACCGGGGAGCTGTTTTTT. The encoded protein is CASGGLGDYTGELFF.

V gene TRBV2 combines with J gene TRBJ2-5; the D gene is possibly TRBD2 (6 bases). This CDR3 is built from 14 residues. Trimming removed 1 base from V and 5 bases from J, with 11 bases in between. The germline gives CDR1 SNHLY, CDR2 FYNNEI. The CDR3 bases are TGTGCCAGCAGTGAAGTGGGGGGTCGGGAGACCCAGTACTTC. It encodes CASSEVGGRETQYF.

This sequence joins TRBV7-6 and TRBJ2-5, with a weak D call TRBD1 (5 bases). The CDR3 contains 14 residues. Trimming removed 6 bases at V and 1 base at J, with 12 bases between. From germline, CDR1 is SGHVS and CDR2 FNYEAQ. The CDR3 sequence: CASRGDAGQETQYF. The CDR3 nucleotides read TGTGCCAGCAGAGGGGATGCCGGCCAAGAGACCCAGTACTTC.

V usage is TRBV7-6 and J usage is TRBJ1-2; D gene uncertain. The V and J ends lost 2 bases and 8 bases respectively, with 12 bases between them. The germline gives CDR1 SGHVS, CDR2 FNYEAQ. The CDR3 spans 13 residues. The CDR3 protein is CASSLLGFGGYTF. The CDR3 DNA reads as TGTGCCAGCAGCTTACTGGGCTTCGGAGGCTACACCTTC.

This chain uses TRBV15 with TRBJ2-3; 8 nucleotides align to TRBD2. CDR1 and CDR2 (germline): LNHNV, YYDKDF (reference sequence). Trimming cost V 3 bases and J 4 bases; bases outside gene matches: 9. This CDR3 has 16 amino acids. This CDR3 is CATSSYGGAEADTQYF. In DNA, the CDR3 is TGTGCCACCAGCAGTTACGGGGGGGCCGAGGCAGATACGCAGTATTTT.

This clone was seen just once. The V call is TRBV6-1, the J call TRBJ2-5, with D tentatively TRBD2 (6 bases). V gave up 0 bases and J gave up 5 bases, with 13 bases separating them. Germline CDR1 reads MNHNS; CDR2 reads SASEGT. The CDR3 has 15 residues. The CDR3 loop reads CASSEASLARETQYF. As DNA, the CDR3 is TGTGCCAGCAGTGAAGCTAGTCTAGCGAGGGAGACCCAGTACTTC.

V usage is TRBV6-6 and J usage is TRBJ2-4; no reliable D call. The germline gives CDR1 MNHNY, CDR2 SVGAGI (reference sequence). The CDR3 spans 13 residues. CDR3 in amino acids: CAAGSQSKNIQYF. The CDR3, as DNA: TGTGCTGCCGGGTCCCAGTCCAAAAACATTCAGTACTTC.